These 2 T cell receptor beta chains originate from one sample sequenced in a study of Tregs in tolerant kidney transplant recipients. Repertoires were generated with immunoSEQ multiplex PCR, while TCRdb's copy carries only in-frame clones and drops some. The table lists around 63,000 clones, 80% to 90% of them singletons, with under 2.5% in the top ten. The sequencing here drew on Tregs from blood, taken before the transplant. These receptors all stem from a human donor who received a combined kidney and bone marrow transplant.

The chain combines TRBV11-2 with TRBJ1-2, with 7 bases fitting TRBD1. CDR1 and CDR2 from the germline V gene are SGHAT and FQNNGV. Trimming at V came to 5 bases and at J to 8 bases, leaving 5 bases not matched to a gene. The CDR3 is 12 amino acids. The CDR3 is CASSPAGGGYTF. CDR3 DNA: TGTGCCAGCAGCCCTGCAGGGGGGGGCTACACCTTC. Full variable domain (rest looked up from reference TRBV11-2 and TRBJ1-2): EAGVAQSPRYKIIEKRQSVAFWCNPISGHATLYWYQQILGQGPKLLIQFQNNGVVDDSQLPKDRFSAERLKGVDSTLKIQPAKLEDSAVYLCASSPAGGGYTFGSGTRLTVV.

The chain is built from TRBV5-6 and TRBJ1-1; 10 bases align to TRBD1. The CDR3 is made up of 16 amino acids. Germline V gene sequence: CDR1 SGHDT, CDR2 YYEEEE. V lost 4 bases, J lost 3 bases, and 9 bases stayed unmatched. The CDR3 nucleotides are TGTGCCAGCAGCCCGCGACAGGGGGCGGGGGACACTGAAGCTTTCTTT. It translates to CASSPRQGAGDTEAFF.